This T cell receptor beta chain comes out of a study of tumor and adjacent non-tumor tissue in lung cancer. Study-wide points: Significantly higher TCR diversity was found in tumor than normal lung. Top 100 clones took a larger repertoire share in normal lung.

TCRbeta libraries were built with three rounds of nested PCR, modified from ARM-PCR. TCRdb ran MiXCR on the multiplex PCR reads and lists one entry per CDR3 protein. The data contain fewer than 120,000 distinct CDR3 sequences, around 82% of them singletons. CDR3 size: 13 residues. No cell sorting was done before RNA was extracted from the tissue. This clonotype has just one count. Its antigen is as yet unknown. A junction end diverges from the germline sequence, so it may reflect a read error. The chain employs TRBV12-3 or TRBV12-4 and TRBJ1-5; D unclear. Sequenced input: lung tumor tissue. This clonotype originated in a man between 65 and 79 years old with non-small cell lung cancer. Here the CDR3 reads CTSNHGNNQPQHF. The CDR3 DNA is TGTACCAGCAACCATGGTAACAATCAGCCCCAGCATTTT.